This entry lists 27 T cell receptor beta chains sequenced from one sample in a study of OX40 agonist ivuxolimab in advanced cancers. Clones were read by immunoSEQ multiplex PCR, and TCRdb kept only the in-frame ones, dropping some. The repertoire holds around 98,000 clones, with around 88% as singletons. This specimen consisted of CD4+ or CD8+ T cells sorted from blood, obtained in a trial of the OX40 agonist ivuxolimab. The receptors come from an adult with an advanced solid tumor such as melanoma, head and neck, liver or kidney cancer.

This clone appeared a single time. The chain links TRBV2 to TRBJ1-1; possibly TRBD1 for D (6 bases). The V and J ends lost 7 bases and 3 bases respectively, with 18 bases between them. CDR3 size: 15 residues. Germline V CDR1 and CDR2: SNHLY, FYNNEI. The CDR3 bases are TGTGCCAGCAAATACGGGGGCTCCGCCGACACTGAAGCTTTCTTT. This encodes CASKYGGSADTEAFF. The entire variable domain, with the rest obtained from reference TRBV2 and TRBJ1-1, is as follows: EPEVTQTPSHQVTQMGQEVILRCVPISNHLYFYWYRQILGQKVEFLVSFYNNEISEKSEIFDDQFSVERPDGSNFTLKIRSTKLEDSAMYFCASKYGGSADTEAFFGQGTRLTVV.

The chain has TRBV28 and TRBJ1-2; possible D gene TRBD1, 5 bases. This CDR3 has 13 residues. The germline gives CDR1 MDHEN, CDR2 SYDVKM. Trimming cost V 3 bases and J 3 bases, with 8 bases left between them. The CDR3 sequence: CASSLGTDYGYTF. CDR3 bases: TGTGCCAGCAGTTTGGGGACGGACTATGGCTACACCTTC.

This clone was recorded only once. The rearrangement uses TRBV9 and TRBJ2-5; 8 nucleotides match TRBD2. This CDR3 has 15 amino acids. The V gene end was trimmed by 4 bases and the J gene end by 5 bases; junction bases not matched to a gene: 10. CDR1 SGDLS and CDR2 YYNGEE come from the germline V gene. The CDR3 protein is CASSPAETSAETQYF. The CDR3 DNA is TGTGCCAGCAGCCCGGCCGAGACTAGCGCGGAGACCCAGTACTTC.

This sequence joins TRBV28 and TRBJ2-7; D gene uncertain. Germline loops: CDR1 MDHEN, CDR2 SYDVKM. Trimming removed 6 bases from V and 8 bases from J, with 14 bases in between. The CDR3 extends over 12 amino acids. The CDR3 bases are TGTGCCAGCAGAATGTTTAGAGGAAAGCAGTACTTC. Its protein is CASRMFRGKQYF.

The chain carries TRBV18 and TRBJ2-3; possibly TRBD1 for D (7 bases). From germline, CDR1 is KGHSH and CDR2 LQKENI. The ends were cut back, 3 bases at V and 0 bases at J, with 10 bases in the middle. This CDR3 comprises 15 residues. The CDR3 DNA reads as TGTGCCAGCTCACCTCCAGGGGGGAGCACAGATACGCAGTATTTT. This codes for CASSPPGGSTDTQYF.

The chain couples TRBV5-5 to TRBJ1-4; D is ambiguous. Germline V gene lookup returns CDR1 SGHKS and CDR2 YYEKEE (reference sequence). This CDR3 contains 14 residues. Trimming removed 0 bases at V and 8 bases at J, with 11 bases between. The CDR3 nucleotides read TGTGCCAGCAGCTTGGCGGTCTGGGAGGAAAAACTGTTTTTT. Protein sequence: CASSLAVWEEKLFF.

The V call is TRBV5-8, the J call TRBJ2-7, with D perhaps being TRBD1 or TRBD2 (5 bases each). V was cut by 0 bases and J by 6 bases, with 10 bases left in between. Germline values: CDR1 SGHTS, CDR2 YDEGEE. The CDR3 covers 13 residues. CDR3 bases: TGTGCCAGCAGCTTGGGGCAGGGACGCGAGCAGTACTTC. This encodes CASSLGQGREQYF.

The chain uses TRBV7-9 and TRBJ1-1; D unresolved. Trimming cost V 1 base and J 1 base, with 4 bases left between them. The CDR3 length is 13 residues. Per the germline V gene, CDR1 is SEHNR and CDR2 is FQNEAQ (reference sequence). The CDR3 loop reads CASSLEKNTEAFF. CDR3 sequence (DNA): TGTGCCAGCAGCTTAGAGAAGAACACTGAAGCTTTCTTT.

V gene TRBV12-5 combines with J gene TRBJ2-3; either TRBD1 or TRBD2 may fit D (5 bases each). CDR3 length: 17 amino acids. V shed 5 bases and J shed 2 bases, with 20 bases lying between them. Germline lookup yields CDR1 LGHNT and CDR2 FRNRAP. The CDR3 loop reads CASGALGPARPTDTQYF. Written as DNA, the CDR3 is TGTGCTAGTGGTGCCTTGGGACCCGCGAGGCCCACAGATACGCAGTATTTT.

CDR3 coding DNA: TGCGCCAGCAGCGCAAATGAAAAACTGTTTTTT. This translates into CASSANEKLFF. This chain connects TRBV5-1 to TRBJ1-4, with D unresolved. This CDR3 comprises 11 residues. Trimming cost V 4 bases and J 5 bases, with 3 bases left between them. Germline loops: CDR1 SGHRS, CDR2 YFSETQ.

The chain has TRBV7-3 and TRBJ2-2, with 7 bases aligning to TRBD2. Germline trimming cut 1 base from V and 6 bases from J; bases unmatched to any gene: 8. Germline assignment: CDR1 SGHTA and CDR2 FQGTGA. The CDR3 totals 16 residues. The CDR3 sequence: CASSLSRTSGSGELFF. As DNA, the CDR3 is TGTGCCAGCAGCTTAAGTAGGACTAGTGGTTCCGGGGAGCTGTTTTTT.

The chain is built from TRBV2 and TRBJ2-2; D is unresolved. With 1 base removed from V and 7 bases from J, the gap between germline ends came to 7 bases. The CDR3 runs to 13 residues. Germline values: CDR1 SNHLY, CDR2 FYNNEI. The CDR3 protein is CASSEVVGGELFF. DNA for the CDR3: TGTGCCAGCAGTGAAGTGGTAGGCGGGGAGCTGTTTTTT.

The chain combines TRBV5-6 with TRBJ2-5, with D unresolved. Trimming took 0 bases from V and 1 from J, leaving 4 bases between them. Germline loops: CDR1 SGHDT, CDR2 YYEEEE. The CDR3 contains 13 residues. The DNA of the CDR3 is TGTGCCAGCAGCTTGGGGAGCCAAGAGACCCAGTACTTC. Translating gives CASSLGSQETQYF.

The chain recombines TRBV11-3 with TRBJ1-1; tentative D call: TRBD1 (5 bases). This CDR3 has 13 residues. With 5 bases removed from V and 0 bases from J, the gap between germline ends came to 7 bases. Germline CDR1 is SGHNT and CDR2 is YENEEA. The CDR3 coding sequence is TGTGCCAGCAGCCCAGGGATGAACACTGAAGCTTTCTTT. Translating gives CASSPGMNTEAFF.

This rearrangement joins TRBV5-4 to TRBJ2-1, with D maybe TRBD1 (6 bases). With 4 bases removed from V and 15 bases from J, the gap between germline ends came to 20 bases. The CDR3 sequence is 13 residues long. CDR1 is SGHNT, CDR2 YYREEE, per germline (reference sequence). This CDR3 reads CASSPGTSERRFF. The CDR3, as DNA: TGTGCCAGCAGCCCAGGGACAAGTGAGCGGCGGTTCTTC.

The table lists this clone with a count of one. The CDR3 sequence is CASSSFPGIFTEAFF. The CDR3, as DNA: TGTGCCAGCAGCTCGTTCCCTGGGATATTCACTGAAGCTTTCTTT. This chain uses TRBV5-5 with TRBJ1-1; D call uncertain. Germline CDR1 and CDR2: SGHKS and YYEKEE (reference sequence). V was cut by 3 bases and J by 4 bases, with 16 bases left in between. CDR3 length equals 15 residues. Drawing the rest from reference TRBV5-5 and TRBJ1-1, the complete variable domain is DAGVTQSPTHLIKTRGQQVTLRCSPISGHKSVSWYQQVLGQGPQFIFQYYEKEERGRGNFPDRFSARQFPNYSSELNVNALLLGDSALYLCASSSFPGIFTEAFFGQGTRLTVV.

This clone occurred once. The J gene is TRBJ2-7, the V gene TRBV9; TRBD1 is a possible D gene (6 bases). The CDR3 spans 15 residues. Germline CDR1 SGDLS, CDR2 YYNGEE. V dropped 4 bases and J dropped 6 bases, with 20 bases sitting between them. CDR3 DNA: TGTGCCAGCAGCCCATCGGGACATACATTAGGCGAGCAGTACTTC. The encoded protein is CASSPSGHTLGEQYF. The variable domain in full, completed from reference TRBV9 and TRBJ2-7, reads DSGVTQTPKHLITATGQRVTLRCSPRSGDLSVYWYQQSLDQGLQFLIQYYNGEERAKGNILERFSAQQFPDLHSELNLSSLELGDSALYFCASSPSGHTLGEQYFGPGTRLTVT.

This clone appeared once. The rearrangement links TRBV28 to TRBJ2-7, with 11 bases aligning to TRBD1. The V segment lost 7 bases and the J segment 5 bases; nucleotides outside the gene matches: 7. CDR1 is MDHEN and CDR2 is SYDVKM in the germline V gene. The CDR3 is 14 amino acids. The CDR3 coding sequence is TGTGCCAGCAATGGGGGACAGGGGGTCAACGAGCAGTACTTC. Translating gives CASNGGQGVNEQYF.

The chain joins TRBV19 to TRBJ1-1; tentatively, D is TRBD1 (6 bases). Looked up from germline, CDR1 is LNHDA and CDR2 is SQIVND (reference sequence). Trimming pared 5 bases from V and 0 bases from J, leaving 10 bases between. CDR3 length: 14 amino acids. CDR3: CASSQGPMNTEAFF. As DNA, the CDR3 is TGTGCCAGTAGTCAGGGGCCCATGAACACTGAAGCTTTCTTT.

The gene calls are TRBV5-1 and TRBJ2-4; D unclear. The CDR3 spans 13 residues. The V end was cut by 0 bases, the J end by 6 bases, with 7 bases between. Germline V gene data show CDR1 as SGHRS and CDR2 as YFSETQ. CDR3 sequence (DNA): TGCGCCAGCAGCTTGGGTGGAGCAAACATTCAGTACTTC. Its protein product is CASSLGGANIQYF.

The chain employs TRBV27 and TRBJ1-2; the D gene is possibly TRBD1 (6 bases). Germline values: CDR1 MNHEY, CDR2 SMNVEV (reference sequence). Between the trimmed V and J ends, which lost 8 bases and 6 bases, there was a span of 19 bases. This CDR3 is 14 amino acids long. CDR3 region: CASRLWGARNGYTF. For the CDR3, the DNA is TGTGCCAGCCGCCTTTGGGGGGCGCGAAATGGCTACACCTTC.

The chain uses TRBV4-3 and TRBJ2-7; D tentatively fits TRBD1 or TRBD2 (6 bases each). V was pared by 0 bases and J by 6 bases, with 12 bases between. Germline V gene data show CDR1 as LGHNA and CDR2 as YSLEER. This CDR3 is built from 14 residues. This CDR3 reads CASSQEGGRIEQYF. Written as DNA, the CDR3 is TGCGCCAGCAGCCAAGAAGGGGGGCGGATCGAGCAGTACTTC.

The V gene is TRBV2, the J gene TRBJ1-1, with TRBD1 identical over 9 bases. V lost 4 bases and J lost 12; bases outside the gene matches: 12. This CDR3 region has 14 residues. Germline V gives CDR1 SNHLY, CDR2 FYNNEI. The CDR3 bases are TGTGCCAGCAGTGTGATACAGGGGGCGGACGACCCTTTCTTT. It specifies CASSVIQGADDPFF.

The chain couples TRBV10-1 to TRBJ2-7; weak D call: TRBD1 (6 bases). Per germline, CDR1 WNHNN and CDR2 SYGVQD (reference sequence). V lost 0 bases and J lost 8, with 11 bases in between. There are 13 residues in the CDR3. Here the CDR3 reads CASSESSQGQQYF. CDR3 nucleotides: TGCGCCAGCAGTGAGTCGTCCCAGGGGCAGCAGTACTTC.

This rearrangement joins TRBV7-9 to TRBJ1-1; 7 positions agree with TRBD1. In germline, CDR1 is SEHNR, CDR2 FQNEAQ (reference sequence). V gave up 5 bases and J gave up 8 bases; unmatched junction bases: 5. The CDR3 runs 12 residues. In DNA, the CDR3 is TGTGCCAGCAGCCGAGACAGGGTGGAAGCTTTCTTT. Protein product: CASSRDRVEAFF.

CDR3 coding DNA: TGTGCCAGCTCCTGGGGGCAGCAGTATAATTCACCCCTCCACTTT. It is translated as CASSWGQQYNSPLHF. The rearrangement links TRBV18 to TRBJ1-6; weak D call: TRBD1 (6 bases). Germline V gene data show CDR1 as KGHSH and CDR2 as LQKENI. V lost 6 bases, J lost 4 bases, and 13 bases lay in between. The CDR3 has 15 residues. Based on the CDR3 plus reference TRBV18 and TRBJ1-6, the full variable domain is NAGVMQNPRHLVRRRGQEARLRCSPMKGHSHVYWYRQLPEEGLKFMVYLQKENIIDESGMPKERFSAEFPKEGPSILRIQQVVRGDSAAYFCASSWGQQYNSPLHFGNGTRLTVT.

This clone was found once. The chain is built from TRBV6-1 and TRBJ1-1, with TRBD1 matching over 8 bases. J was trimmed by 4 bases and V by 6 bases; bases with no gene match: 7. Germline V gene data show CDR1 as MNHNS and CDR2 as SASEGT. CDR3 length: 14 residues. The CDR3 DNA sequence: TGTGCCAGCAGCCCGGACAGGGCGAGCACTGAAGCTTTCTTT. Its translation: CASSPDRASTEAFF.